These 32 T cell receptor beta chains were all obtained from the same sample, sequenced in a study of T cell responses to AZD1222 COVID-19 vaccine. The table came from immunoSEQ multiplex PCR; TCRdb's copy has only in-frame clones and leaves some out. The sample lists more than 70,000 clones; approximately 86% were seen once. Sequenced material: peripheral blood, taken on day 0 of MenACWY control vaccination. The origin of the receptors is an adult in good health.

On this clone: Other DNA sequences in the same sample also yield this CDR3. The chain uses TRBV7-2 and TRBJ1-1; D gene ambiguous. CDR3 length: 13 amino acids. The germline gives CDR1 SGHTA, CDR2 FQGNSA. V was cut by 1 base and J by 4 bases, with 7 bases left in between. The CDR3 sequence: CASSLGALTEAFF. Written as DNA, the CDR3 is TGTGCCAGCAGCTTAGGTGCACTCACTGAAGCTTTCTTT.

CDR3 DNA sequence: TGTGCCAGCAGCTTTAATGGGTTCACAGATACGCAGTATTTT. It codes for CASSFNGFTDTQYF. The V and J genes are TRBV7-2 and TRBJ2-3; no firm D call. The V and J ends lost 3 bases and 2 bases respectively, with 9 bases between them. This CDR3 comprises 14 residues. Germline assignment: CDR1 SGHTA and CDR2 FQGNSA.

This chain links TRBV30 with TRBJ1-2; D not resolved. Germline assignment: CDR1 GTSNPN and CDR2 SVGIG (reference sequence). Trimming shortened V by 1 base and J by 5 bases, and 5 bases separated the two germline ends. The CDR3 is 11 amino acids. The CDR3 spells CAWSEIYGYTF. The CDR3 bases are TGTGCCTGGAGTGAAATTTATGGCTACACCTTC.

This clone was seen a handful of times. The chain employs TRBV10-3 and TRBJ2-7; D remains ambiguous. Trimming removed 0 bases at V and 0 bases at J, with 12 bases between. Germline CDR1 is ENHRY and CDR2 is SYGVKD. The CDR3 is 16 residues long. The CDR3 DNA sequence: TGTGCCATCAGTGAGTCCCTCCGAGGCGGCTCCTACGAGCAGTACTTC. Translating it yields CAISESLRGGSYEQYF.

The chain joins TRBV5-1 to TRBJ2-7, with D maybe TRBD2 (7 bases). The CDR3 is made up of 14 amino acids. The V end lost 4 bases, the J end lost 2 bases, and 13 bases lay between the germline ends. CDR1 and CDR2 from the germline V gene are SGHRS and YFSETQ. CDR3 nucleotides: TGCGCCAGCAGCGCGGCGGGGGCGCCCTACGAGCAGTACTTC. It encodes CASSAAGAPYEQYF.

The chain couples TRBV9 to TRBJ2-3; 8 nucleotides line up with TRBD2. V shed 4 bases, J shed 2 bases, and the junction held 3 bases outside the gene matches. The CDR3 length is 14 residues. CDR1 is SGDLS, CDR2 YYNGEE, per germline. The CDR3 DNA reads TGTGCCAGCAGCAAAGCGGGGGTCACAGATACGCAGTATTTT. Protein product: CASSKAGVTDTQYF.

The genes are TRBV6-2 or TRBV6-3 and TRBJ2-5, with D possibly called TRBD1 or TRBD2 (7 bases each). This CDR3 spans 14 amino acids. V gave up 4 bases and J gave up 5 bases, with 14 bases separating them. Germline CDR1 reads MNHEY; CDR2 reads SVGEGT. CDR3 residues: CASSSHRGGETQYF. The CDR3 nucleotides are TGTGCCAGCAGTTCGCACAGGGGAGGGGAGACCCAGTACTTC.

The chain joins TRBV19 to TRBJ2-7; tentative D call: TRBD1 (6 bases). The CDR3 length is 15 residues. The germline V gene has CDR1 LNHDA and CDR2 SQIVND (reference sequence). V gave up 3 bases and J gave up 3 bases, with 15 bases separating them. This CDR3 reads CASSIAVGQLYEQYF. In DNA, the CDR3 is TGTGCCAGTAGTATTGCCGTCGGACAGCTCTACGAGCAGTACTTC.

The rearrangement joins TRBV4-3 to TRBJ2-7; D gene ambiguous. The CDR3 loop spans 19 amino acids. Germline CDR1 reads LGHNA; CDR2 reads YSLEER. V shed 0 bases and J shed 2 bases, with 23 bases lying between them. The CDR3 DNA follows: TGCGCCAGCAGCCAAGATCTTTTTACGGAGACCTTCCTTACCTACGAGCAGTACTTC. Protein sequence: CASSQDLFTETFLTYEQYF.

Points on this clone: This same CDR3 is encoded by further DNA sequences in the sample. The chain is built from TRBV7-2 and TRBJ2-5, with 7 bases aligning to TRBD1. The CDR3 contains 13 residues. Germline CDR1 reads SGHTA; CDR2 reads FQGNSA. Unmatched junction bases numbered 4, after V lost 4 bases and J lost 5 bases. The CDR3 region has the DNA TGTGCCAGCAGCTCGAGGGGGCGGGAGACCCAGTACTTC. It translates to CASSSRGRETQYF.

The chain combines TRBV7-9 with TRBJ1-3; D may be TRBD1 (5 bases). CDR1 and CDR2 (germline): SEHNR, FQNEAQ (reference sequence). This CDR3 comprises 15 residues. V gave up 5 bases and J gave up 0 bases, with 11 bases separating them. The CDR3 reads CASSRRRDSGNTIYF. The CDR3 bases are TGTGCCAGCAGCCGACGCAGGGACTCTGGAAACACCATATATTTT.

V usage is TRBV5-4 and J usage is TRBJ2-7; D is ambiguous. This CDR3 comprises 12 residues. Trimming removed 2 bases at V and 3 bases at J, with 6 bases between. Germline CDR1 reads SGHNT; CDR2 reads YYREEE (reference sequence). The CDR3 region has the DNA TGTGCCAGCAGCTTCACCAACTACGAGCAGTACTTC. This gives the protein CASSFTNYEQYF.

V and J are TRBV5-8 and TRBJ1-1, with D perhaps TRBD1 (5 bases). Germline values: CDR1 SGHTS, CDR2 YDEGEE. CDR3 length equals 16 residues. V shed 1 base and J shed 0 bases, with 13 bases lying between them. CDR3 sequence reads: CASSLFTGLMNTEAFF. The CDR3 nucleotides are TGTGCCAGCAGCTTGTTCACAGGACTGATGAACACTGAAGCTTTCTTT.

This clone came up once. V gene TRBV14 combines with J gene TRBJ2-6; D gene ambiguous. The CDR3 totals 16 residues. The V gene's germline CDR1 is SGHDN and CDR2 FVKESK. V lost 4 bases, J lost 0 bases, and 10 bases lay in between. CDR3 DNA: TGTGCCAGCAGCCCACGTCGGGCCTCTGGGGCCAACGTCCTGACTTTC. This sequence encodes CASSPRRASGANVLTF.

J is TRBJ1-4 and V is TRBV5-1, with 12 bases matching TRBD1. V gave up 4 bases and J gave up 8 bases; unmatched junction bases: 6. This CDR3 has 15 residues. CDR1 and CDR2 from the germline V gene are SGHRS and YFSETQ. CDR3 nucleotide sequence: TGCGCCAGCAGCCTCGGGACAGGGGGCGTCGAAAAACTGTTTTTT. Translating it yields CASSLGTGGVEKLFF.

The V call is TRBV7-2, the J call TRBJ2-7; D is perhaps TRBD1 (6 bases). The germline V gene encodes CDR1 SGHTA and CDR2 FQGNSA. Trimming took 2 bases from V and 3 from J, leaving 8 bases between them. The CDR3 runs to 13 residues. For the CDR3, the DNA is TGTGCCAGCAGCTTATGGACAGACTACGAGCAGTACTTC. Residues: CASSLWTDYEQYF.

This clone was seen a few times. The chain joins TRBV11-3 to TRBJ2-3, with D unresolved. Germline CDR1 is SGHNT and CDR2 is YENEEA. This CDR3 has 17 residues. Trimming left V 3 bases short and J 0 bases short, with 16 bases between. CDR3 region: CASSFLAAQLSTDTQYF. The DNA for the CDR3 is TGTGCCAGCAGCTTTCTCGCGGCACAGCTTAGCACAGATACGCAGTATTTT.

The V gene is TRBV18, the J gene TRBJ1-1; D uncertain. The V gene lost 3 bases and the J gene lost 0 bases, with 5 bases spanning the gap. From germline, CDR1 is KGHSH and CDR2 LQKENI. The CDR3 covers 13 residues. The CDR3 reads CASSPDLNTEAFF. The CDR3 nucleotides are TGTGCCAGCTCACCGGATTTGAACACTGAAGCTTTCTTT.

This chain links TRBV28 with TRBJ1-6; 10 bases line up with TRBD1. V gave up 4 bases and J gave up 9 bases; unmatched junction bases: 15. The germline gives CDR1 MDHEN, CDR2 SYDVKM. The CDR3 spans 18 residues. CDR3 sequence (DNA): TGTGCCAGCAGTTCCGGACAGGGGGGCATTAGGAACACTTCACCCCTCCACTTT. It codes for CASSSGQGGIRNTSPLHF.

The V call is TRBV7-9, the J call TRBJ1-1; possible D gene TRBD1, 5 bases. Germline CDR1 is SEHNR and CDR2 is FQNEAQ (reference sequence). The ends were cut back, 1 base at V and 1 base at J, with 7 bases in the middle. This CDR3 spans 14 amino acids. The CDR3 coding sequence is TGTGCCAGCAGCTTAGTTCAGGGGAACACTGAAGCTTTCTTT. As protein: CASSLVQGNTEAFF.

The DNA for the CDR3 is TGCGCCAGCAGGGGCCGGGACACGAACACTGAAGCTTTCTTT. This codes for CASRGRDTNTEAFF. This rearrangement joins TRBV5-1 to TRBJ1-1; D is perhaps TRBD1 (6 bases). Trimming shortened V by 5 bases and J by 1 base, and 12 bases separated the two germline ends. The CDR3 is 14 amino acids. Germline V gene data show CDR1 as SGHRS and CDR2 as YFSETQ.

This chain connects TRBV5-1 to TRBJ2-2; TRBD1 matches at 9 bases. The J segment lost 3 bases and the V segment lost 0 bases, leaving 6 bases of the junction unmatched. The CDR3 runs 17 residues. Germline CDR1 reads SGHRS; CDR2 reads YFSETQ. The CDR3 here is CASSLDHRGLDTGELFF. Here the CDR3 DNA reads TGCGCCAGCAGCTTGGACCACAGGGGGCTCGACACCGGGGAGCTGTTTTTT.

The V and J genes are TRBV6-1 and TRBJ1-4; TRBD1 matches 7 bases. The CDR3 totals 14 residues. J lost 0 bases, V lost 10 bases, and 5 bases had no gene match. The germline V gene encodes CDR1 MNHNS and CDR2 SASEGT. The CDR3 nucleotides read TGTGCCATTAAGGGGGCGACAACTAATGAAAAACTGTTTTTT. Translation: CAIKGATTNEKLFF.

The chain couples TRBV9 to TRBJ1-4; D is ambiguous. CDR3 length equals 14 residues. Germline CDR1 and CDR2: SGDLS and YYNGEE. The germline V and J ends were trimmed by 4 bases and 6 bases, with 13 bases remaining between them. The chain's CDR3 is CASSSQAKDEKLFF. The CDR3 nucleotides read TGTGCCAGCAGCTCACAAGCAAAAGATGAAAAACTGTTTTTT.

This clone showed up just once. The chain joins TRBV18 to TRBJ1-1; D is uncertain. The CDR3 extends over 14 amino acids. The germline V gene has CDR1 KGHSH and CDR2 LQKENI. V lost 1 base and J lost 3, with 9 bases in between. The CDR3 protein is CASSPLKSYTEAFF. The CDR3, as DNA: TGTGCCAGCTCACCACTTAAAAGCTACACTGAAGCTTTCTTT.

The chain couples TRBV5-8 to TRBJ2-7; D is undetermined. This CDR3 spans 11 amino acids. Germline values: CDR1 SGHTS, CDR2 YDEGEE. The germline V and J ends were trimmed by 3 bases and 3 bases, with 4 bases remaining between them. CDR3 nucleotide sequence: TGTGCCAGCAGCTCCCTCTACGAGCAGTACTTC. Translated: CASSSLYEQYF.

V is TRBV24-1 and J is TRBJ2-7; perhaps TRBD1 as D (6 bases). The V gene's germline CDR1 is KGHDR and CDR2 SFDVKD. The CDR3 sequence is 16 residues long. V was clipped by 2 bases and J by 3 bases, with 16 bases between them. The CDR3 sequence is CATSDSGHLTGYEQYF. The CDR3 DNA reads TGTGCCACCAGTGATTCGGGACACCTAACGGGCTACGAGCAGTACTTC.

The V gene is TRBV5-6, the J gene TRBJ1-1; possibly TRBD1 for D (6 bases). Germline V CDR1 and CDR2: SGHDT, YYEEEE. The CDR3 length is 14 residues. V gave up 2 bases and J gave up 4 bases, with 12 bases separating them. CDR3 nucleotides: TGTGCCAGCAGCTTCTTGGGGGCGGGCACTGAAGCTTTCTTT. Translated: CASSFLGAGTEAFF.

This clone was recorded a few times. The rearrangement joins TRBV7-9 to TRBJ2-3; TRBD1 might be the D (5 bases). Germline V CDR1 and CDR2: SEHNR, FQNEAQ (reference sequence). V dropped 8 bases and J dropped 0 bases, with 12 bases sitting between them. The CDR3 totals 14 residues. In nucleotides, the CDR3 is TGTGCCAGCTTCAGGGCCGGGAGCACAGATACGCAGTATTTT. It yields the protein CASFRAGSTDTQYF.

V usage is TRBV7-9 and J usage is TRBJ1-6, with a weak D call TRBD1 (5 bases). V lost 3 bases and J lost 3, with 9 bases in between. The V gene's germline CDR1 is SEHNR and CDR2 FQNEAQ (reference sequence). The CDR3 spans 15 residues. The CDR3 reads CASSFQGGYNSPLHF. The DNA for the CDR3 is TGTGCCAGCAGCTTCCAGGGAGGCTATAATTCACCCCTCCACTTT.

The chain employs TRBV28 and TRBJ1-1; D is unresolved. Germline V gene sequence: CDR1 MDHEN, CDR2 SYDVKM. This CDR3 has 16 residues. V was clipped by 2 bases and J by 1 base, with 14 bases between them. In nucleotides, the CDR3 is TGTGCCAGCAGTTTAACCTCGGGGATGGGGAACACTGAAGCTTTCTTT. This codes for CASSLTSGMGNTEAFF. Drawing the rest from reference TRBV28 and TRBJ1-1, the complete variable domain is DVKVTQSSRYLVKRTGEKVFLECVQDMDHENMFWYRQDPGLGLRLIYFSYDVKMKEKGDIPEGYSVSREKKERFSLILESASTNQTSMYLCASSLTSGMGNTEAFFGQGTRLTVV.

V is TRBV9 and J is TRBJ1-6; 7 nucleotides line up with TRBD1. The trim removed 0 bases at V and 10 bases at J, leaving 4 bases unmatched. Germline lookup yields CDR1 SGDLS and CDR2 YYNGEE. The CDR3 loop spans 14 amino acids. The chain's CDR3 is CASSVEGQHSPLHF. CDR3 nucleotide sequence: TGTGCCAGCAGCGTAGAGGGACAGCACTCACCCCTCCACTTT.